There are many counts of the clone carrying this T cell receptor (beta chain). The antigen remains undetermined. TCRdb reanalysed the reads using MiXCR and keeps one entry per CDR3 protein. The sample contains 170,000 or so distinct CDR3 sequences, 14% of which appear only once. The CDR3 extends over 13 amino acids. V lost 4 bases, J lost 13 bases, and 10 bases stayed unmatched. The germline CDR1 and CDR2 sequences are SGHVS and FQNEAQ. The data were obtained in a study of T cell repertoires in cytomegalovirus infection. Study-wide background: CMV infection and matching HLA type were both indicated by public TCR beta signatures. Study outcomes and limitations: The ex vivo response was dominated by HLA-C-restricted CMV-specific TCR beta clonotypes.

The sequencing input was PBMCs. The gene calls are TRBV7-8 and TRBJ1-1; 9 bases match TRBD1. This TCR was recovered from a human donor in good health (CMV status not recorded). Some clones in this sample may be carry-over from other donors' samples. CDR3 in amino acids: CASSSEGDREDFF. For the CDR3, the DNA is TGTGCCAGCAGCTCCGAGGGGGACAGGGAGGATTTCTTT. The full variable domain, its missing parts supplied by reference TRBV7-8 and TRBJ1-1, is GAGVSQSPRYKVAKRGQDVALRCDPISGHVSLFWYQQALGQGPEFLTYFQNEAQLDKSGLPSDRFFAERPEGSVSTLKIQRTQQEDSAVYLCASSSEGDREDFFGQGTRLTVV.